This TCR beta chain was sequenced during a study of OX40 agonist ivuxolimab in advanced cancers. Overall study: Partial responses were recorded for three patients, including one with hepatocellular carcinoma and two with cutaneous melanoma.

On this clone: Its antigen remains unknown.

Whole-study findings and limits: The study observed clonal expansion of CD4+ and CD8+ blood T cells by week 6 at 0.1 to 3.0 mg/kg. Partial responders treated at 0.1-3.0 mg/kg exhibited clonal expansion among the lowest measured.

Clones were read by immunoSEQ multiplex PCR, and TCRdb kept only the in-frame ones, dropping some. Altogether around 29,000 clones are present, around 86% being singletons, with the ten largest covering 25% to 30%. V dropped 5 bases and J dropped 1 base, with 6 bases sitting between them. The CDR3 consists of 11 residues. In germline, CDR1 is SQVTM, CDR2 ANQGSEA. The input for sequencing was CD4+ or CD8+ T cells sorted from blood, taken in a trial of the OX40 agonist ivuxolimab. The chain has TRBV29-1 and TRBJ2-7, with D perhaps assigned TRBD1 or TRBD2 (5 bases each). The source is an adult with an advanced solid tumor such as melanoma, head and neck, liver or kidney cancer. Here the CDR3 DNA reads TGCAGCGTTTGGGGGTCCTACGAGCAGTACTTC. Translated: CSVWGSYEQYF.